One and the same sample provided the 21 T cell receptor beta chains below, sequenced in a study of T cells in Graves' hyperthyroidism and ophthalmopathy. The source material, RNA transcripts, was used to amplify TCR beta CDR3 regions. In the first-round RT-PCR of the TCR CDR3, the HTBI primer set was used. MiXCR, run by TCRdb on the multiplex PCR reads, gives a single entry per CDR3 protein. This table holds 490,000 or so distinct CDR3 sequences, 46% found once. The sample taken for sequencing was peripheral blood or thyroid tissue (not recorded which). The receptor set was obtained from an adult woman with Graves' disease, either hyperthyroidism or ophthalmopathy (not recorded which).

This clonotype was found many times. The chain employs TRBV25-1 and TRBJ2-2; either TRBD1 or TRBD2 may fit D (5 bases each). The CDR3 extends over 15 amino acids. The germline V gene encodes CDR1 MGHDK and CDR2 SYGVNS. V was shortened by 4 bases and J by 6 bases, with 15 bases between the two germline ends. The CDR3 reads CASSAGTKRAGELFF. The CDR3, as DNA: TGTGCCAGCAGTGCCGGGACCAAGCGAGCCGGGGAGCTGTTTTTT. The entire variable domain, with the rest obtained from reference TRBV25-1 and TRBJ2-2, is as follows: EADIYQTPRYLVIGTGKKITLECSQTMGHDKMYWYQQDPGMELHLIHYSYGVNSTEKGDLSSESTVSRIRTEHFPLTLESARPSHTSQYLCASSAGTKRAGELFFGEGSRLTVL.

This chain joins TRBV7-2 and TRBJ2-5; D might be TRBD1 or TRBD2, each matching 6 bases. Germline V gene sequence: CDR1 SGHTA, CDR2 FQGNSA. The ends were cut back, 2 bases at V and 3 bases at J, with 16 bases in the middle. The CDR3 extends over 16 amino acids. The CDR3, as DNA: TGTGCCAGCAGCTTAATGGGGGGCAGGTGGAAAGAGACCCAGTACTTC. Protein: CASSLMGGRWKETQYF.

The J gene is TRBJ1-4, the V gene TRBV30; D is uncertain. The CDR3 runs to 12 residues. Germline V gene sequence: CDR1 GTSNPN, CDR2 SVGIG (reference sequence). V was clipped by 0 bases and J by 10 bases, with 9 bases between them. The CDR3 spells CAWSVPRGKLFF. Written as DNA, the CDR3 is TGTGCCTGGAGTGTACCTCGCGGAAAACTGTTTTTT.

Only a few counts were recorded for this clonotype. V gene TRBV28 combines with J gene TRBJ1-6; unclear D gene. Germline assignment: CDR1 MDHEN and CDR2 SYDVKM. Trimming took 6 bases from V and 1 from J, leaving 10 bases between them. The CDR3 covers 15 residues. The CDR3 DNA sequence: TGTGCCAGCAGCCCAAGGTGGTCCTATAATTCACCCCTCCACTTT. It translates to CASSPRWSYNSPLHF. Variable domain in full (rest from reference TRBV28 and TRBJ1-6): DVKVTQSSRYLVKRTGEKVFLECVQDMDHENMFWYRQDPGLGLRLIYFSYDVKMKEKGDIPEGYSVSREKKERFSLILESASTNQTSMYLCASSPRWSYNSPLHFGNGTRLTVT.

This clonotype came up once. V is TRBV20-1 and J is TRBJ2-5; D ambiguous. Between the trimmed V and J ends, which lost 1 base and 4 bases, there was a span of 13 bases. Germline assignment: CDR1 DFQATT and CDR2 SNEGSKA (reference sequence). The CDR3 contains 14 residues. CDR3 nucleotide sequence: TGCAGTGCTAGAGGGACCCTCGGCGGAGAGACCCAGTACTTC. Amino acid sequence: CSARGTLGGETQYF.

The chain combines TRBV10-3 with TRBJ2-5, with D unclear. V lost 10 bases, J lost 1 base, and 13 bases lay in between. This CDR3 contains 13 residues. The germline CDR1 and CDR2 sequences are ENHRY and SYGVKD. The CDR3 DNA is TGTGCCAGCACCCCGCAAGCCCAAGAGACCCAGTACTTC. Amino acids: CASTPQAQETQYF.

The chain has TRBV7-3 and TRBJ2-2; TRBD2 matches at 7 bases. CDR1 and CDR2 from the germline V gene are SGHTA and FQGTGA. After removal of 3 bases from V and 5 bases from J, the junction contained 9 bases not matched to a gene. CDR3 length: 16 residues. CDR3 in DNA: TGTGCCAGCAGCTTGCCCCCAGGGAGGGGTACCGGGGAGCTGTTTTTT. Protein: CASSLPPGRGTGELFF. Looking up the rest from reference TRBV7-3 and TRBJ2-2 gives the full variable domain: GAGVSQTPSNKVTEKGKYVELRCDPISGHTALYWYRQSLGQGPEFLIYFQGTGAADDSGLPNDRFFAVRPEGSVSTLKIQRTERGDSAVYLCASSLPPGRGTGELFFGEGSRLTVL.

CDR3 residues: CASSLAGAINGELFF. For the CDR3, the DNA is TGTGCCAGCAGCTTAGCCGGGGCTATCAACGGGGAGCTGTTTTTT. This chain links TRBV7-9 with TRBJ2-2; D tentatively fits TRBD1 or TRBD2 (5 bases each). The CDR3 is 15 amino acids. The V gene lost 0 bases and the J gene lost 7 bases, with 12 bases spanning the gap. CDR1 and CDR2 (germline): SEHNR, FQNEAQ (reference sequence).

V is TRBV12-3 or TRBV12-4 and J is TRBJ1-1, with D maybe TRBD1 (5 bases). This CDR3 contains 12 residues. The V and J ends lost 3 bases and 11 bases respectively, with 13 bases between them. CDR3 protein: CASSFSRASAFF. Written as DNA, the CDR3 is TGTGCCAGCAGTTTTTCCAGGGCTTCGGCTTTCTTT.

This clonotype was seen only once. The chain couples TRBV5-1 to TRBJ1-1; D not certain. This CDR3 has 13 residues. The germline V gene has CDR1 SGHRS and CDR2 YFSETQ. Trimming removed 4 bases at V and 1 base at J, with 8 bases between. CDR3 amino acids: CASSGMGNTEAFF. CDR3 nucleotides: TGCGCCAGCAGCGGGATGGGGAACACTGAAGCTTTCTTT.

This clonotype appeared a few times. The rearrangement uses TRBV29-1 and TRBJ1-5; TRBD1 might be the D (5 bases). The CDR3 contains 12 residues. Germline V gene sequence: CDR1 SQVTM, CDR2 ANQGSEA. V lost 6 bases, J lost 5 bases, and 11 bases lay in between. The CDR3 sequence is CSVQDNHQPQHF. The CDR3 coding sequence is TGCAGCGTCCAGGACAATCATCAGCCCCAGCATTTT. Drawing the rest from reference TRBV29-1 and TRBJ1-5, the complete variable domain is SAVISQKPSRDICQRGTSLTIQCQVDSQVTMMFWYRQQPGQSLTLIATANQGSEATYESGFVIDKFPISRPNLTFSTLTVSNMSPEDSSIYLCSVQDNHQPQHFGDGTRLSIL.

This clonotype was detected ten times or more. The gene calls are TRBV25-1 and TRBJ2-2, with D unresolved. The CDR3 is made up of 12 amino acids. V lost 8 bases, J lost 0 bases, and 4 bases lay in between. Germline V gene data show CDR1 as MGHDK and CDR2 as SYGVNS. The CDR3 sequence: CASHSNTGELFF. DNA for the CDR3: TGTGCCAGCCATTCGAACACCGGGGAGCTGTTTTTT.

This chain joins TRBV2 and TRBJ2-7; 7 bases line up with TRBD2. Germline loops: CDR1 SNHLY, CDR2 FYNNEI. J lost 0 bases, V lost 3 bases, and 5 bases had no gene match. The CDR3 totals 15 residues. The CDR3 loop reads CASSDAREVSYEQYF. The DNA of the CDR3 is TGTGCCAGCAGTGACGCACGGGAGGTCTCCTACGAGCAGTACTTC.

This clonotype was found a few times. The chain joins TRBV12-3 or TRBV12-4 to TRBJ1-1; D gene ambiguous. The CDR3 covers 13 residues. Trimming removed 3 bases at V and 4 bases at J, with 9 bases between. This chain's CDR3 is CASSFGVVTEAFF. The CDR3 DNA sequence: TGTGCCAGCAGTTTTGGGGTAGTCACTGAAGCTTTCTTT.

This clonotype was detected ten times or more. The chain has TRBV2 and TRBJ2-2; 8 positions match TRBD1. This CDR3 region has 13 residues. The ends lost 6 bases at V and 5 bases at J; junction bases unmatched: 2. Germline lookup yields CDR1 SNHLY and CDR2 FYNNEI. DNA for the CDR3: TGTGCCAGCAGAGGACAGGGTACCGGGGAGCTGTTTTTT. This sequence encodes CASRGQGTGELFF.

The table lists this clonotype with many counts. This chain joins TRBV7-2 and TRBJ1-5, with D uncertain. Germline V gene sequence: CDR1 SGHTA, CDR2 FQGNSA. V was cut by 1 base and J by 7 bases, with 8 bases left in between. CDR3 length equals 13 residues. The CDR3 DNA reads as TGTGCCAGCAGCTTAGGGGTGAGGCAGCCCCAGCATTTT. Translation: CASSLGVRQPQHF. The full variable domain, its missing parts supplied by reference TRBV7-2 and TRBJ1-5, is GAGVSQSPSNKVTEKGKDVELRCDPISGHTALYWYRQSLGQGLEFLIYFQGNSAPDKSGLPSDRFSAERTGGSVSTLTIQRTQQEDSAVYLCASSLGVRQPQHFGDGTRLSIL.

This sequence joins TRBV7-9 and TRBJ2-7, with D perhaps being TRBD1 or TRBD2 (5 bases each). Germline assignment: CDR1 SEHNR and CDR2 FQNEAQ (reference sequence). This CDR3 has 16 residues. V was clipped by 3 bases and J by 5 bases, with 20 bases between them. Written as DNA, the CDR3 is TGTGCCAGCAGCTTCGCCAACACAGGCGGAGGAGACGAGCAGTACTTC. It specifies CASSFANTGGGDEQYF. The full variable domain, rest sourced from reference TRBV7-9 and TRBJ2-7, is DTGVSQNPRHKITKRGQNVTFRCDPISEHNRLYWYRQTLGQGPEFLTYFQNEAQLEKSRLLSDRFSAERPKGSFSTLEIQRTEQGDSAMYLCASSFANTGGGDEQYFGPGTRLTVT.

The rearrangement uses TRBV3-1 and TRBJ1-1, with a tentative D call TRBD1 (5 bases). V lost 0 bases to trimming and J lost 3 bases, with 8 bases between them. CDR1 LGHDT and CDR2 YNNKEL come from the germline V gene (reference sequence). The CDR3 is 14 residues long. In DNA, the CDR3 is TGTGCCAGCAGCCAAGAGCCAGGGTACACTGAAGCTTTCTTT. It codes for CASSQEPGYTEAFF.

This clonotype was counted a few times. V and J are TRBV5-6 and TRBJ2-2; D perhaps matches TRBD1 (5 bases). This CDR3 has 14 amino acids. With 2 bases removed from V and 6 bases from J, the gap between germline ends came to 11 bases. Germline assignment: CDR1 SGHDT and CDR2 YYEEEE. Here the CDR3 reads CASSFWQGSGELFF. The CDR3 DNA reads TGTGCCAGCAGCTTTTGGCAGGGCTCCGGGGAGCTGTTTTTT. Complete variable domain (other parts from reference TRBV5-6 and TRBJ2-2): DAGVTQSPTHLIKTRGQQVTLRCSPKSGHDTVSWYQQALGQGPQFIFQYYEEEERQRGNFPDRFSGHQFPNYSSELNVNALLLGDSALYLCASSFWQGSGELFFGEGSRLTVL.

This clonotype occurred many times. The chain joins TRBV4-1 to TRBJ2-7; D is uncertain. The germline CDR1 and CDR2 sequences are MGHRA and YSYEKL. CDR3 size: 13 residues. V gave up 0 bases and J gave up 7 bases, with 10 bases separating them. The CDR3 DNA sequence: TGCGCCAGCAGCCAAGAGGCCGGCACTGAGCAGTACTTC. Its translation is CASSQEAGTEQYF.

The chain carries TRBV19 and TRBJ1-4; D ambiguous. This CDR3 is built from 12 residues. Looked up from germline, CDR1 is LNHDA and CDR2 is SQIVND (reference sequence). V lost 11 bases and J lost 8, with 15 bases in between. The CDR3 sequence: CASHGRREKLFF. The CDR3 nucleotides are TGTGCCTCTCACGGTCGTCGAGAAAAACTGTTTTTT.